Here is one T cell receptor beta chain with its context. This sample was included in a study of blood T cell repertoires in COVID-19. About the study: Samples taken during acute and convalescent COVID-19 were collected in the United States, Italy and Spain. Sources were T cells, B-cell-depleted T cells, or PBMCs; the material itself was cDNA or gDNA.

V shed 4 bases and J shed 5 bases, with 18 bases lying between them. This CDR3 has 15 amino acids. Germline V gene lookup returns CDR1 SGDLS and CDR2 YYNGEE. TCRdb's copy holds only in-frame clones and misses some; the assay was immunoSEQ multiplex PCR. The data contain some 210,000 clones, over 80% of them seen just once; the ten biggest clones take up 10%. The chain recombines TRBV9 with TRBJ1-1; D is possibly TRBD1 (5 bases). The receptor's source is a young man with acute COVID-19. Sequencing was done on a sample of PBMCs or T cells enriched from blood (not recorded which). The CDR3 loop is CASSPTRGIGTEAFF. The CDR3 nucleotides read TGTGCCAGCAGCCCCACCCGGGGGATAGGAACTGAAGCTTTCTTT.